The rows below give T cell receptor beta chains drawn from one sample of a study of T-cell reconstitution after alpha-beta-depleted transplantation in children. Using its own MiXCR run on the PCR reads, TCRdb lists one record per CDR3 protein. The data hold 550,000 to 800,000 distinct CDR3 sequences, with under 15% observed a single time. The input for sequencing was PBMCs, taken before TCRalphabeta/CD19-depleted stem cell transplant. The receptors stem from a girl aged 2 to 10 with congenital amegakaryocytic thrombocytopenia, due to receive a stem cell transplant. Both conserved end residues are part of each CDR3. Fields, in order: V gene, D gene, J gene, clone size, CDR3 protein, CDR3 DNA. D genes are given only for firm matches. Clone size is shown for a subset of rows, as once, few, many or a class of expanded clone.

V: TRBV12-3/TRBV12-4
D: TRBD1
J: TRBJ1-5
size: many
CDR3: CASSLAPGQGANQPQHF
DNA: TGTGCCAGCAGTTTAGCCCCAGGACAGGGGGCAAATCAGCCCCAGCATTTT

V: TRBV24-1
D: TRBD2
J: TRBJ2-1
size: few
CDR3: CATSDLLAGGPRSYNEQFF
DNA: TGTGCCACCAGTGACCTACTAGCGGGAGGGCCTAGGTCCTACAATGAGCAGTTCTTC

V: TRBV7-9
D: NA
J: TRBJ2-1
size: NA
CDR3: CASSLAPLAVRHEQFF
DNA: TGTGCCAGCAGCTTAGCCCCCCTAGCAGTGAGACATGAGCAGTTCTTC

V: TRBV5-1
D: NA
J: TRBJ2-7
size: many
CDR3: CASSFSPHEQYF
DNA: TGCGCCAGCAGCTTTAGTCCCCACGAGCAGTACTTC

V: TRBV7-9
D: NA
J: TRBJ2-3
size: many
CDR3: CATALFEDTQYF
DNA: TGTGCCACCGCCCTTTTCGAAGATACGCAGTATTTT

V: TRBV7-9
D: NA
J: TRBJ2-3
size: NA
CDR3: CASSLFRNTQYF
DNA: TGTGCCAGCAGCTTATTCCGAAATACGCAGTATTTT

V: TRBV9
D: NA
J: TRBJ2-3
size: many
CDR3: CASSVEPSITQYF
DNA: TGTGCCAGCAGCGTAGAACCCTCGATTACGCAGTATTTT

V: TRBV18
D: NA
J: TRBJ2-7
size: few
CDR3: CASSPQHGEYEQYF
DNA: TGTGCCAGCTCACCACAACACGGGGAATACGAGCAGTACTTC

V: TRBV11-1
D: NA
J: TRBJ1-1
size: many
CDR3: CASSLGGWEWGPNTEAFF
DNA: TGTGCCAGCAGCTTAGGGGGTTGGGAATGGGGGCCCAACACTGAAGCTTTCTTT

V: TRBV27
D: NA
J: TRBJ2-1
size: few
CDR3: CASSSYQSGNEQFF
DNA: TGTGCCAGCAGTTCTTACCAGTCCGGCAATGAGCAGTTCTTC

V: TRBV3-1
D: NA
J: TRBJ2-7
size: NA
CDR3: CASSQDLTGVPYEQYF
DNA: TGTGCCAGCAGCCAAGATTTGACGGGAGTCCCATACGAGCAGTACTTC

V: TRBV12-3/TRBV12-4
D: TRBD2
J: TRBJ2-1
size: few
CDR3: CASSPLAGGVEQFF
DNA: TGTGCCAGCAGTCCCTTAGCGGGAGGGGTTGAGCAGTTCTTC

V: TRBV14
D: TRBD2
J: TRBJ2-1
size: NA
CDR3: CASSLRTSGRDEQFF
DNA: TGTGCCAGCAGCCTCAGGACTAGCGGGAGGGATGAGCAGTTCTTC

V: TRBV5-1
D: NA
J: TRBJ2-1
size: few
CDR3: CARTPLGNEQFF
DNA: TGCGCCAGAACCCCTCTGGGCAATGAGCAGTTCTTC

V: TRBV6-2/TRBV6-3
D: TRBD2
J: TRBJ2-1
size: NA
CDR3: CASSYGTSGVGEQFF
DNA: TGTGCCAGCAGTTATGGGACTAGCGGCGTTGGGGAGCAGTTCTTC

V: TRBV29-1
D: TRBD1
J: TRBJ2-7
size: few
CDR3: CSVVGTGGLYEQYF
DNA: TGCAGCGTTGTCGGGACAGGGGGTTTGTACGAGCAGTACTTC

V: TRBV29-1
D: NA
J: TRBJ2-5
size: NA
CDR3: CSVDWADSAKGETQYF
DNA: TGCAGCGTTGATTGGGCGGACTCCGCAAAGGGGGAGACCCAGTACTTC

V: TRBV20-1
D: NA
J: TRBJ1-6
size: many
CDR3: CSAQPSSYNSPLHF
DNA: TGCAGTGCGCAGCCGAGCTCCTATAATTCACCCCTCCACTTT

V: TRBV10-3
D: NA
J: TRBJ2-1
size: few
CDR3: CAISESRDEQFF
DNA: TGTGCCATCAGTGAGTCACGTGATGAGCAGTTCTTC

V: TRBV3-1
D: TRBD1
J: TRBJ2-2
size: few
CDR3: CASSLRQGHTGELFF
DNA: TGTGCCAGCAGCCTGCGACAGGGGCACACCGGGGAGCTGTTTTTT

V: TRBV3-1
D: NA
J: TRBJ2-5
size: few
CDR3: CASSHRRGQLQETQYF
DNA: TGTGCCAGCAGCCACCGCCGAGGACAGCTCCAAGAGACCCAGTACTTC

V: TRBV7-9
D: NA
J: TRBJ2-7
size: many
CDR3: CATRESSYEQYF
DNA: TGTGCCACCAGGGAAAGCTCCTACGAGCAGTACTTC

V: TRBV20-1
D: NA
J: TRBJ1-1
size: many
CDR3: CSARIRGDLAFF
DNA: TGCAGTGCTAGGATCAGGGGAGATTTGGCTTTCTTT

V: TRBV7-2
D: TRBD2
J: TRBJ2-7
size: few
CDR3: CASSSLAGVEEQYF
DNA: TGTGCCAGCAGCTCACTAGCGGGAGTGGAAGAGCAGTACTTC

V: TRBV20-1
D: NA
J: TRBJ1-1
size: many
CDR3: CSASPGAFEAFF
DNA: TGCAGTGCTAGCCCCGGGGCCTTCGAAGCTTTCTTT

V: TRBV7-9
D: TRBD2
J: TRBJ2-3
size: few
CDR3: CASSSGGLAHSDTQYF
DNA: TGTGCCAGCAGCTCAGGCGGACTAGCGCATTCAGATACGCAGTATTTT

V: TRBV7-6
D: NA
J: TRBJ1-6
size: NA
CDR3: CASSYQGGYNSPLHF
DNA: TGTGCCAGCAGCTACCAGGGTGGCTATAATTCACCCCTCCACTTT

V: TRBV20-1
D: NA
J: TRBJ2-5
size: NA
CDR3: CSARGQAHQETQYF
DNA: TGCAGTGCTAGGGGGCAGGCCCACCAAGAGACCCAGTACTTC

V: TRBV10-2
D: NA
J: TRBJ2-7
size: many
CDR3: CASSEIRWQYF
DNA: TGCGCCAGCAGTGAAATTCGGTGGCAGTACTTC

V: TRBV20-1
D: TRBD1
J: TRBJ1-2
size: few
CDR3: CSARIPKTGLGYGYTF
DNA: TGCAGTGCTAGGATCCCAAAGACAGGGTTGGGATATGGCTACACCTTC

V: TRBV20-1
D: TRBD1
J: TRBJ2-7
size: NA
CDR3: CSGLDRGSSYEQYF
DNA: TGCAGTGGCCTCGACAGGGGAAGCTCCTACGAGCAGTACTTC

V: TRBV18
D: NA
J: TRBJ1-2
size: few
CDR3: CASSPDREIGYTF
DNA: TGTGCCAGCTCACCAGATAGGGAGATCGGCTACACCTTC

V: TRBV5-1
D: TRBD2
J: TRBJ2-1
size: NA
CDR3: CASAGSPKTSGRYNEQFF
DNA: TGCGCCAGCGCAGGGAGCCCGAAAACTAGCGGGAGATACAATGAGCAGTTCTTC

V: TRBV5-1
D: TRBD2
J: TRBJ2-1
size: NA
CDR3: CASSLVLAGADEQFF
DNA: TGCGCCAGCAGCTTGGTACTAGCGGGAGCGGATGAGCAGTTCTTC